These 32 T cell receptor beta chains were sequenced from one sample in a study of blood T cells in healthy people across ages. Alongside a J-beta primer mix, a sample-barcoded 5' primer served in a second PCR lasting roughly 7 to 11 cycles. Each CDR3 protein is one row after TCRdb ran MiXCR on the 5' RACE reads. The data show some 860,000 distinct CDR3 sequences, about 56% seen once. Sequenced sample: blood. These receptors originate from a man aged 35-49 years in good health.

This clonotype was counted a single time. The V call is TRBV7-9, the J call TRBJ2-7; 9 bases map to TRBD1. The V and J ends lost 5 bases and 3 bases, in that order; junction bases with no gene match: 8. Per germline, CDR1 SEHNR and CDR2 FQNEAQ (reference sequence). The length of the CDR3 is 15 residues. Written as DNA, the CDR3 is TGTGCCAGCAGCCCGCGGACAGGGGATTACTACGAGCAGTACTTC. Translating it yields CASSPRTGDYYEQYF.

The gene calls are TRBV5-5 and TRBJ2-3; 7 bases fit TRBD1. J gave up 12 bases and V 4 bases, and 11 bases lay outside the gene matches. CDR1 SGHKS and CDR2 YYEKEE come from the germline V gene (reference sequence). CDR3 size: 13 residues. CDR3 sequence reads: CASSLVETGTQYF. The DNA of the CDR3 is TGTGCCAGCAGCCTGGTAGAGACAGGGACACAGTATTTT.

V and J are TRBV7-9 and TRBJ2-7; D is uncertain. The DNA end lines up better with TRBJ2-5; the J call may be wrong. In germline, CDR1 is SEHNR, CDR2 FQNEAQ (reference sequence). The length of the CDR3 is 13 residues. The CDR3 loop is CASSLVRLETQYF. CDR3 nucleotides: TGTGCCAGCAGCTTAGTACGGCTGGAGACCCAGTACTTC.

The chain couples TRBV6-5 to TRBJ1-4, with a weak D call TRBD1 (6 bases). From germline, CDR1 is MNHEY and CDR2 SVGAGI. The CDR3 sequence is 14 residues long. The V end lost 5 bases, the J end lost 8 bases, and 15 bases lay between the germline ends. CDR3: CASSRGGAEEKLFF. The CDR3 nucleotides are TGTGCCAGCAGTCGCGGGGGGGCTGAAGAAAAACTGTTTTTT.

As regards this clonotype: Mismatch with germline at one junction end may stem from a read error. The V gene is TRBV5-6, the J gene TRBJ1-6, with D uncertain. CDR3 length equals 15 residues. CDR1 is SGHDT and CDR2 is YYEEEE in the germline V gene. The CDR3 nucleotides read TGTGCCAGCAGCTTGGGGCGGTTCTATAATTCACCCCACCACTTT. Amino acid sequence: CASSLGRFYNSPHHF.

This clonotype has ten or more counts. V and J are TRBV4-2 and TRBJ1-2; tentative D call: TRBD1 (5 bases). CDR3 length: 14 residues. The ends were cut back, 1 base at V and 6 bases at J, with 12 bases in the middle. Germline V gene data show CDR1 as LGHNA and CDR2 as YNFKEQ. CDR3 in DNA: TGTGCCAGCAGCCAAGGGGGCTTAAGGCATGGCTACACCTTC. As protein: CASSQGGLRHGYTF.

V and J are TRBV7-3 and TRBJ2-1; TRBD2 matches at 10 bases. The ends lost 5 bases at V and 7 bases at J; junction bases unmatched: 11. CDR1 is SGHTA and CDR2 is FQGTGA in the germline V gene. CDR3 length: 16 amino acids. CDR3 nucleotide sequence: TGTGCCAGCAGCCCAACTGGGGCTAGCGGGGGTAATGAGCAGTTCTTC. Translation: CASSPTGASGGNEQFF.

The J gene is TRBJ2-7, the V gene TRBV29-1; D could derive from TRBD1 or TRBD2 (6 bases each). Germline assignment: CDR1 SQVTM and CDR2 ANQGSEA. Trimming stripped 6 bases from V and 12 bases from J, with 18 bases between. The CDR3 loop spans 11 amino acids. The CDR3 region has the DNA TGCAGCGTCTACGGAGGGGGATCTCTGTACTTC. This translates into CSVYGGGSLYF.

This sequence joins TRBV9 and TRBJ2-7, with TRBD2 matching over 7 bases. J gave up 4 bases and V 3 bases, and 7 bases lay outside the gene matches. This CDR3 has 14 residues. Germline values: CDR1 SGDLS, CDR2 YYNGEE. CDR3 residues: CASSAGLGGYEQYF. The DNA of the CDR3 is TGTGCCAGCAGCGCCGGATTGGGGGGGTACGAGCAGTACTTC.

This chain uses TRBV7-2 with TRBJ2-4, with TRBD2 matching 10 bases. The DNA end favors TRBJ2-7, so the J call may be wrong. The CDR3 is 16 residues long. The germline gives CDR1 SGHTA, CDR2 FQGNSA. The CDR3 is CASSLGSSGRRYEQYF. The CDR3 region has the DNA TGTGCCAGCAGCTTAGGGTCTAGCGGGAGAAGGTACGAGCAGTACTTC.

This sequence joins TRBV27 and TRBJ2-1; the match to TRBD2 covers 8 bases. Germline V gene sequence: CDR1 MNHEY, CDR2 SMNVEV (reference sequence). CDR3 size: 18 residues. V shed 4 bases, J shed 13 bases, and the junction held 24 bases outside the gene matches. The CDR3 coding sequence is TGTGCCAGCAGTTCGCTTGCCCGCATGACTAGCGAGTCCGATCCCCAGTTCTTC. Its translation is CASSSLARMTSESDPQFF.

V and J are TRBV6-5 and TRBJ1-4, with 7 nucleotides matching TRBD1. V lost 6 bases to trimming and J lost 5 bases; unmatched junction nucleotides: 12. There are 16 residues in the CDR3. The germline CDR1 and CDR2 sequences are MNHEY and SVGAGI. The DNA of the CDR3 is TGTGCCAGCAGGGACAGGCGGACAGGACCAAATGAAAAACTGTTTTTT. Translation gives CASRDRRTGPNEKLFF.

V is TRBV7-3 and J is TRBJ2-3; a possible D gene is TRBD2 (6 bases). V was trimmed by 10 bases and J by 7 bases, leaving 21 bases between them. The CDR3 extends over 14 amino acids. CDR1 is SGHTA, CDR2 FQGTGA, per germline. This chain's CDR3 is CANTAGPAENTQYF. The DNA of the CDR3 is TGTGCCAACACCGCGGGACCAGCTGAAAATACGCAGTATTTT.

Only one count was recorded for this clonotype. This chain uses TRBV5-1 with TRBJ1-1; D ambiguous. Trimming pared 4 bases from V and 0 bases from J, leaving 13 bases between. This CDR3 contains 15 residues. The germline V gene has CDR1 SGHRS and CDR2 YFSETQ. The CDR3 protein is CASSPDGYLNTEAFF. The DNA for the CDR3 is TGCGCCAGCAGCCCGGACGGGTATTTGAACACTGAAGCTTTCTTT.

The V gene is TRBV10-2, the J gene TRBJ1-2, with D unresolved. The V gene lost 3 bases and the J gene lost 4 bases, with 15 bases spanning the gap. In germline, CDR1 is WSHSY, CDR2 SAAADI. The length of the CDR3 is 15 residues. The CDR3 sequence: CASSEGWENGYGYTF. The CDR3 region has the DNA TGCGCCAGCAGTGAAGGTTGGGAAAATGGCTATGGCTACACCTTC.

V usage is TRBV20-1 and J usage is TRBJ2-7; D is possibly TRBD2 (5 bases). Trimming removed 0 bases at V and 3 bases at J, with 15 bases between. The CDR3 length is 15 residues. Germline CDR1 DFQATT, CDR2 SNEGSKA (reference sequence). CDR3 amino acids: CSARDLADGDYEQYF. CDR3 nucleotide sequence: TGCAGTGCTAGAGATCTCGCCGACGGGGACTACGAGCAGTACTTC.

This chain joins TRBV5-5 and TRBJ2-7; 8 bases line up with TRBD1. Germline-derived CDR1 and CDR2 are SGHKS and YYEKEE (reference sequence). This CDR3 is built from 15 residues. V gave up 0 bases and J gave up 4 bases; unmatched junction bases: 6. The CDR3, as DNA: TGTGCCAGCAGCTTGGCTGGGGACAGGTTGTACGAGCAGTACTTC. Amino acids: CASSLAGDRLYEQYF. The variable domain in full, completed from reference TRBV5-5 and TRBJ2-7, reads DAGVTQSPTHLIKTRGQQVTLRCSPISGHKSVSWYQQVLGQGPQFIFQYYEKEERGRGNFPDRFSARQFPNYSSELNVNALLLGDSALYLCASSLAGDRLYEQYFGPGTRLTVT.

The chain recombines TRBV18 with TRBJ2-3, with D uncertain. Germline CDR1 reads KGHSH; CDR2 reads LQKENI. V was clipped by 5 bases and J by 4 bases, with 13 bases between them. The CDR3 totals 14 residues. The CDR3 reads CASSVSVWADTQYF. The CDR3 DNA sequence: TGTGCCAGCTCAGTCTCCGTCTGGGCAGATACGCAGTATTTT.

This clonotype was recorded at least ten times. V gene TRBV5-1 combines with J gene TRBJ2-5; 9 bases agree with TRBD2. The CDR3 is made up of 16 amino acids. Unmatched junction bases numbered 7, after V lost 0 bases and J lost 4 bases. Per germline, CDR1 SGHRS and CDR2 YFSETQ. The chain's CDR3 is CASSLVIAGVLETQYF. In DNA form, the CDR3 reads TGCGCCAGCAGCTTGGTGATAGCGGGAGTCCTAGAGACCCAGTACTTC.

The V call is TRBV7-2, the J call TRBJ1-5; D not certain. CDR3 length: 15 amino acids. Trimming cost V 5 bases and J 6 bases, with 17 bases left between them. Germline CDR1 reads SGHTA; CDR2 reads FQGNSA. The CDR3 is CASSPTFSSSQPQHF. DNA for the CDR3: TGTGCCAGCAGCCCCACATTTAGCAGTAGTCAGCCCCAGCATTTT.

The chain is built from TRBV28 and TRBJ1-2, with TRBD1 identical over 7 bases. From germline, CDR1 is MDHEN and CDR2 SYDVKM. Trimming at V came to 4 bases and at J to 2 bases, leaving 4 bases not matched to a gene. The CDR3 runs to 14 residues. CDR3 nucleotide sequence: TGTGCCAGCAGTTCCTCGGACAGGAACTATGGCTACACCTTC. Its protein product is CASSSSDRNYGYTF.

The chain uses TRBV29-1 and TRBJ2-5, with a tentative D call TRBD1 (5 bases). CDR3 size: 13 residues. Germline values: CDR1 SQVTM, CDR2 ANQGSEA. Trimming removed 3 bases from V and 11 bases from J, with 19 bases in between. DNA for the CDR3: TGCAGCGTTGACGGCGTAGGGGTTGGTGAGCAGTACTTC. It yields the protein CSVDGVGVGEQYF.

The gene calls are TRBV6-6 and TRBJ1-2; D perhaps matches TRBD1 (6 bases). The CDR3 totals 16 residues. Trimming pared 4 bases from V and 8 bases from J, leaving 23 bases between. Germline CDR1 reads MNHNY; CDR2 reads SVGAGI (reference sequence). The CDR3 here is CASSCSGLDRLGGYTF. The CDR3 DNA is TGTGCCAGCAGTTGCTCGGGACTAGACAGGCTGGGGGGCTACACCTTC.

This clonotype was seen a handful of times. The CDR3, as DNA: TGTGCCACCAGTGACCGACTAGCGGGAGCGGTCCATGAGCAGTTCTTC. This translates into CATSDRLAGAVHEQFF. The genes are TRBV24-1 and TRBJ2-1, with 12 positions matching TRBD2. This CDR3 is 16 amino acids long. From germline, CDR1 is KGHDR and CDR2 SFDVKD. V lost 4 bases, J lost 8 bases, and 8 bases stayed unmatched.

V gene TRBV6-4 combines with J gene TRBJ1-1; the match to TRBD1 covers 8 bases. The CDR3 has 13 amino acids. V trimming: 6 bases; J trimming: 6 bases; junction bases outside the gene matches: 6. In germline, CDR1 is MRHNA, CDR2 SNTAGT. In nucleotides, the CDR3 is TGTGCCAGCAGCCTCGACAGGGGCGCTGAAGCTTTCTTT. This encodes CASSLDRGAEAFF.

This chain uses TRBV12-5 with TRBJ1-1, with a weak D call TRBD1 (6 bases). Germline-derived CDR1 and CDR2 are LGHNT and FRNRAP. The CDR3 covers 16 residues. Trimming took off 1 base at V and 6 bases at J, with 18 bases between the two ends. CDR3 protein: CASGLEVGGRGSEAFF. The DNA of the CDR3 is TGTGCTAGTGGTTTGGAGGTAGGGGGGAGAGGTTCTGAAGCTTTCTTT.

The V call is TRBV19, the J call TRBJ2-5, with D perhaps assigned TRBD1 or TRBD2 (5 bases each). V was clipped by 4 bases and J by 2 bases, with 8 bases between them. This CDR3 has 13 amino acids. Germline V gene lookup returns CDR1 LNHDA and CDR2 SQIVND (reference sequence). The CDR3 DNA reads as TGTGCCAGTAGTACGGGACGTCAAGAGACCCAGTACTTC. Translation gives CASSTGRQETQYF.

This clonotype was seen once. The V and J genes are TRBV4-3 and TRBJ2-6; the match to TRBD1 covers 7 bases. Unmatched junction bases numbered 6, after V lost 1 base and J lost 0 bases. This CDR3 contains 18 residues. The V gene's germline CDR1 is LGHNA and CDR2 YSLEER. Here the CDR3 reads CASSQGGQAGSGANVLTF. The DNA for the CDR3 is TGCGCCAGCAGCCAAGGAGGACAGGCAGGCTCTGGGGCCAACGTCCTGACTTTC.

This clonotype showed up just once. The rearrangement uses TRBV20-1 and TRBJ2-1; tentatively, D is TRBD2 (5 bases). The germline V and J ends were trimmed by 6 bases and 4 bases, with 13 bases remaining between them. CDR3 length: 13 amino acids. CDR1 and CDR2 (germline): DFQATT, SNEGSKA (reference sequence). DNA of the CDR3: TGCAGTGCCCGCCGGGCGGGTTACAATGAGCAGTTCTTC. As protein: CSARRAGYNEQFF.

This rearrangement joins TRBV29-1 to TRBJ2-1, with 8 bases that match TRBD1. Trimming took 4 bases from V and 8 from J; bases not matched to a gene: 4. Germline V lookup: CDR1 SQVTM, CDR2 ANQGSEA. The CDR3 runs 12 residues. CDR3 loop: CSVGDRGYEQFF. In nucleotides, the CDR3 is TGCAGCGTTGGAGACAGGGGTTATGAGCAGTTCTTC.

The genes are TRBV5-6 and TRBJ2-1; 9 bases match TRBD1. In germline, CDR1 is SGHDT, CDR2 YYEEEE. The trim removed 3 bases at V and 8 bases at J, leaving 6 bases unmatched. The CDR3 runs to 14 residues. CDR3 sequence: CASSWGQGNHEQFF. The CDR3 nucleotides are TGTGCCAGCAGCTGGGGACAGGGCAACCATGAGCAGTTCTTC.

The gene calls are TRBV2 and TRBJ2-5, with D perhaps matching TRBD1 or TRBD2 (6 bases each). Germline assignment: CDR1 SNHLY and CDR2 FYNNEI. CDR3 size: 16 residues. Trimming took 6 bases from V and 4 from J, leaving 21 bases between them. The CDR3 DNA reads as TGTGCCAGCAGGGGACCGGGGGCCGAGAGGAGAGAGACCCAGTACTTC. Translation gives CASRGPGAERRETQYF.